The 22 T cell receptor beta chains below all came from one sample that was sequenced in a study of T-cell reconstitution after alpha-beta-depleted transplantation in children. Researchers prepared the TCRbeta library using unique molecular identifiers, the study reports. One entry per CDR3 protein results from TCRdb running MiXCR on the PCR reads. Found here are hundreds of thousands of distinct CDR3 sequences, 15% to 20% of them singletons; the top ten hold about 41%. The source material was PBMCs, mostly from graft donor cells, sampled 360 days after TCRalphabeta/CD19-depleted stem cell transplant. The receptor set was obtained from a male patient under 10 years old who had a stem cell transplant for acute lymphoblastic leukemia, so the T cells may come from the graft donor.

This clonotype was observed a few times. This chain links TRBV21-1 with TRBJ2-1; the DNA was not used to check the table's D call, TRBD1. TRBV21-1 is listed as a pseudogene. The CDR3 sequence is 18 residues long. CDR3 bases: TGTGCCAGCAGCAAAGCGGGACAGGGGCGATTCGCCTACAATGAGCAGTTCTTC. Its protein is CASSKAGQGRFAYNEQFF.

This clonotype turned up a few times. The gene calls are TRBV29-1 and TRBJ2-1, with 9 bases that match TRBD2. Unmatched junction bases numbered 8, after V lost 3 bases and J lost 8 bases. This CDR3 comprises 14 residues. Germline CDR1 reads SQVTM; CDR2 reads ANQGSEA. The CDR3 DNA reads TGCAGCGTTGAGTTCGTAGCGGGAGTGGATGAGCAGTTCTTC. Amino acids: CSVEFVAGVDEQFF.

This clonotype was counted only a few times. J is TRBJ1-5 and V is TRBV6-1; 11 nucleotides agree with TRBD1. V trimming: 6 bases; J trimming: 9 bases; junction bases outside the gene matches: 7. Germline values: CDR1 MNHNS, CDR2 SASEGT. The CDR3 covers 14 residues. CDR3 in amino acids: CASRAGTGGRPQHF. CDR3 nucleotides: TGTGCCAGCAGAGCCGGGACAGGGGGACGGCCCCAGCATTTT.

CDR3 loop: CSASSLSGNTGELFF. In nucleotides, the CDR3 is TGCAGTGCTAGCTCCCTCTCGGGGAACACCGGGGAGCTGTTTTTT. This chain joins TRBV20-1 and TRBJ2-2, with D uncertain. Germline CDR1 reads DFQATT; CDR2 reads SNEGSKA (reference sequence). CDR3 length equals 15 residues. V was shortened by 3 bases and J by 1 base, with 12 bases between the two germline ends.

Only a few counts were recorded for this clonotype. Written as DNA, the CDR3 is TGTGCCAGCAGTTTAGGACTGACCCCCTACAATGAGCAGTTCTTC. Residues: CASSLGLTPYNEQFF. The chain recombines TRBV6-5 with TRBJ2-1; D perhaps matches TRBD2 (5 bases). CDR3 length equals 15 residues. The V gene's germline CDR1 is MNHEY and CDR2 SVGAGI. Trimming removed 4 bases at V and 2 bases at J, with 12 bases between.

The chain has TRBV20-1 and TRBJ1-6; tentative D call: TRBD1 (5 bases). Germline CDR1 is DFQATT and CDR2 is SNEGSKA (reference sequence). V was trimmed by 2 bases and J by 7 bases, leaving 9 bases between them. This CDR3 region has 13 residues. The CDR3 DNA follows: TGCAGTGCTAGACAGGGCGGGAATTCACCCCTCCACTTT. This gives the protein CSARQGGNSPLHF.

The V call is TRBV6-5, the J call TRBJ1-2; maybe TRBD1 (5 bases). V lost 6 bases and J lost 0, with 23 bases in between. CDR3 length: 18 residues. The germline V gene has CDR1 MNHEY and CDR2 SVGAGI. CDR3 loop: CASRPIGTAGLSNYGYTF. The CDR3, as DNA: TGTGCCAGCAGACCAATCGGGACTGCTGGCCTATCTAACTATGGCTACACCTTC.

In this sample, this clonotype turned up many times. The CDR3 region has the DNA TGCGCCAGCAGCCAAGAATCGGCGGGAGGTCCCGGGGAGCTGTTTTTT. Its translation is CASSQESAGGPGELFF. This chain joins TRBV4-1 and TRBJ2-2; 8 nucleotides match TRBD2. This CDR3 has 16 amino acids. J gave up 6 bases and V 0 bases, and 6 bases lay outside the gene matches. CDR1 is MGHRA, CDR2 YSYEKL, per germline.

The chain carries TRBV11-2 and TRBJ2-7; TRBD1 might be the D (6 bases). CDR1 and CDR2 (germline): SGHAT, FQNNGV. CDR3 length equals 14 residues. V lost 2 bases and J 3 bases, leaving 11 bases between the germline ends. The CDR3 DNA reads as TGTGCCAGCAGCTTAAGAGGACAGAACTACGAGCAGTACTTC. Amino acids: CASSLRGQNYEQYF.

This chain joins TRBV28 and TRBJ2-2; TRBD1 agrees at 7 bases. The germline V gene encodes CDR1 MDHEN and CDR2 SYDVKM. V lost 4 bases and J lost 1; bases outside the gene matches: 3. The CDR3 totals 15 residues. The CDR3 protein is CASSWDRLNTGELFF. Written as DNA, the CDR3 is TGTGCCAGCAGTTGGGACAGACTGAACACCGGGGAGCTGTTTTTT.

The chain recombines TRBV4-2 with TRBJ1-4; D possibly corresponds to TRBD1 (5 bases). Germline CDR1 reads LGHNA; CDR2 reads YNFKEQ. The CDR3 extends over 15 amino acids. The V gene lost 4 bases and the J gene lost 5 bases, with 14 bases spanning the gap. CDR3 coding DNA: TGTGCCAGCAGCCCAACGGGGGGTCCCAATGAAAAACTGTTTTTT. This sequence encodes CASSPTGGPNEKLFF.

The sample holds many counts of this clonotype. CDR3 region: CSARVQGAGQPQHF. The CDR3 DNA reads TGCAGTGCTAGGGTACAGGGGGCGGGTCAGCCCCAGCATTTT. The rearrangement links TRBV20-1 to TRBJ1-5; 9 nucleotides line up with TRBD1. Trimming at V came to 3 bases and at J to 6 bases, leaving 6 bases not matched to a gene. This CDR3 comprises 14 residues. Per the germline V gene, CDR1 is DFQATT and CDR2 is SNEGSKA (reference sequence).

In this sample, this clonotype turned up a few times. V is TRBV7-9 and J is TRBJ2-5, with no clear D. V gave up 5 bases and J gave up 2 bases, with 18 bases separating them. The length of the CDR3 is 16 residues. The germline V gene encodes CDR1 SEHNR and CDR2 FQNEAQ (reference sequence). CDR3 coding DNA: TGTGCCAGCAGCCCCCCTGATACCCGGTTACAAGAGACCCAGTACTTC. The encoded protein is CASSPPDTRLQETQYF.

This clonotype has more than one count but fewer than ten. CDR3 in amino acids: CASSHLGGSYEQYF. As DNA, the CDR3 is TGCGCCAGCAGCCATCTAGGCGGCTCCTACGAGCAGTACTTC. The chain uses TRBV4-3 and TRBJ2-7; unclear D gene. Trimming took 3 bases from V and 0 from J, leaving 9 bases between them. This CDR3 contains 14 residues. Per germline, CDR1 LGHNA and CDR2 YSLEER.

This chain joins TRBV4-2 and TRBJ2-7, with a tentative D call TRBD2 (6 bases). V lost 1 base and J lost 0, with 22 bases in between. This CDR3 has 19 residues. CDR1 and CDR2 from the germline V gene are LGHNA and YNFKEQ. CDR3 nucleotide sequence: TGTGCCAGCAGCCAAGGGCGGGGTAGCGGCTACCTATCCTCCTACGAGCAGTACTTC. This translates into CASSQGRGSGYLSSYEQYF.

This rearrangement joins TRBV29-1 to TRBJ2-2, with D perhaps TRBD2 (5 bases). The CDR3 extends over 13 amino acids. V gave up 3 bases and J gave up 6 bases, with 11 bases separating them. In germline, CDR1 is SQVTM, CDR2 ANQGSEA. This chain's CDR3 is CSVESGSAGELFF. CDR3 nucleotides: TGCAGCGTTGAGTCGGGGTCTGCCGGGGAGCTGTTTTTT.

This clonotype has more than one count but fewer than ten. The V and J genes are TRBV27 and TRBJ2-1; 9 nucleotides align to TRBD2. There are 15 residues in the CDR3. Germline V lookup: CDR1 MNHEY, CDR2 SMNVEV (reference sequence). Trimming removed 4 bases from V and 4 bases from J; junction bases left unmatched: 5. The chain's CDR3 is CASSSRTSAYNEQFF. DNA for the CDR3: TGTGCCAGCAGTTCAAGGACTAGCGCGTACAATGAGCAGTTCTTC.

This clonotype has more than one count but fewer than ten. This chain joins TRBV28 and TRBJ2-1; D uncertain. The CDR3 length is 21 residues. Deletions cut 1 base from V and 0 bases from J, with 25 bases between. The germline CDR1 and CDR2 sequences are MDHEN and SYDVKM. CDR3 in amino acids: CASSLSRLGLVTVSSYNEQFF. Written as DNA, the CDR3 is TGTGCCAGCAGTTTATCCCGTTTAGGGCTAGTGACGGTTAGCTCCTACAATGAGCAGTTCTTC.

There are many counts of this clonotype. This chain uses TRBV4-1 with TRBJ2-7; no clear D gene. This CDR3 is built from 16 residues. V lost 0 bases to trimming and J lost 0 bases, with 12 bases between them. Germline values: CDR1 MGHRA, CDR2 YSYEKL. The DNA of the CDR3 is TGCGCCAGCAGCCAAGATGAGATAGGTTTCTCCTACGAGCAGTACTTC. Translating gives CASSQDEIGFSYEQYF.

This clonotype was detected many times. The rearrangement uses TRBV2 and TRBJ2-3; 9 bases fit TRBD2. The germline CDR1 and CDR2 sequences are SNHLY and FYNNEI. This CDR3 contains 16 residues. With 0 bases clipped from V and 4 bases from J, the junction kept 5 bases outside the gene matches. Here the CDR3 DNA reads TGTGCCAGCAGTGAAGCCGCCGCGGGAGGGGCAGATACGCAGTATTTT. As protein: CASSEAAAGGADTQYF.

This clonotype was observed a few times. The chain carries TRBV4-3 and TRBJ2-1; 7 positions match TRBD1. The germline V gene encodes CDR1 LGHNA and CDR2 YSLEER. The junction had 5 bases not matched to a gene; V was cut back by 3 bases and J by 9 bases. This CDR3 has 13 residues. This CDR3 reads CASSQWTGGEQFF. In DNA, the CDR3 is TGCGCCAGCAGCCAGTGGACAGGCGGTGAGCAGTTCTTC.

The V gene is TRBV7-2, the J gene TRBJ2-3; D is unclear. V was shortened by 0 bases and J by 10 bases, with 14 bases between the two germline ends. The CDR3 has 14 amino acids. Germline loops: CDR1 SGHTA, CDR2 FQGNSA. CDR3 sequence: CASSLAARSSSQYF. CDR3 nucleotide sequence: TGTGCCAGCAGCTTAGCGGCTAGAAGTTCCTCGCAGTATTTT.